Listed here are 32 T cell receptor beta chains from one sample, sequenced in a study of T cells expressing NK-cell markers. TCRdb reprocessed the 5' RACE reads and reports one entry per CDR3 protein, with no DNA. Its table records under 600,000 distinct CDR3 sequences. The material sequenced was blood T cells: a sorted CD56 or NKG2C T cell subset, CD4+ or CD8+ T cells, or bulk PBMC T cells (not recorded which). The receptors derive from a woman aged 45-59 years in good health.

V is TRBV7-7 and J is TRBJ2-1. The CDR3 sequence is 14 residues long. Germline V gives CDR1 SSHAT, CDR2 FNYEAQ (reference sequence). This CDR3 is CASSLGTTNNEQFF.

V gene TRBV9 combines with J gene TRBJ1-5; TCRdb lists TRBD1, though no DNA is available to test this call. Germline V gene sequence: CDR1 SGDLS, CDR2 YYNGEE. This CDR3 has 15 residues. The CDR3 loop is CASSAPGQYIQPQHF.

The gene calls are TRBV10-2 and TRBJ2-1; TCRdb indicates TRBD2, and absent DNA this call remains unverified. Germline CDR1 is WSHSY and CDR2 is SAAADI. This CDR3 has 15 amino acids. The CDR3: CASSEAGGQGNEQFF.

V usage is TRBV5-1 and J usage is TRBJ2-2; TCRdb designates TRBD1, a call that cannot be tested without DNA. CDR3 size: 18 residues. CDR1 is SGHRS, CDR2 YFSETQ, per germline. The CDR3 here is CASSLAGLRTANTGELFF.

The rearrangement uses TRBV14 and TRBJ2-1. Germline CDR1 and CDR2: SGHDN and FVKESK. The CDR3 has 13 amino acids. The CDR3 loop reads CASSQVVGNEQFF.

The chain has TRBV7-9 and TRBJ1-4. The CDR3 sequence is 15 residues long. Per the germline V gene, CDR1 is SEHNR and CDR2 is FQNEAQ (reference sequence). CDR3 amino acids: CASSLLSGQAEKLFF. Drawing the rest from reference TRBV7-9 and TRBJ1-4, the complete variable domain is DTGVSQNPRHKITKRGQNVTFRCDPISEHNRLYWYRQTLGQGPEFLTYFQNEAQLEKSRLLSDRFSAERPKGSFSTLEIQRTEQGDSAMYLCASSLLSGQAEKLFFGSGTQLSVL.

This rearrangement joins TRBV5-1 to TRBJ2-1; TCRdb gives TRBD1 as the D gene, but with no DNA this cannot be confirmed. The CDR3 loop spans 16 amino acids. From germline, CDR1 is SGHRS and CDR2 YFSETQ. The CDR3 protein is CASSSYRDLSYNEQFF.

This chain links TRBV6-2 or TRBV6-3 with TRBJ2-1; the TRBD2 assignment by TCRdb is unverifiable without DNA. The germline CDR1 and CDR2 sequences are MNHEY and SVGEGT. The CDR3 length is 16 residues. Here the CDR3 reads CASSYLGGRAGSEQFF.

The CDR3 spells CASSLGVVAGGRSDTQYF. The rearrangement joins TRBV5-1 to TRBJ2-3; checking the TCRdb D call of TRBD2 is not possible without DNA. Germline V CDR1 and CDR2: SGHRS, YFSETQ. CDR3 length: 18 residues.

The V call is TRBV3-1, the J call TRBJ1-2. The germline CDR1 and CDR2 sequences are LGHDT and YNNKEL (reference sequence). This CDR3 spans 13 amino acids. The CDR3 protein is CASSHLSPRGYTF.

The chain employs TRBV29-1 and TRBJ2-3; TCRdb returns TRBD1, unconfirmable since there is no DNA. Looked up from germline, CDR1 is SQVTM and CDR2 is ANQGSEA. This CDR3 contains 20 residues. The CDR3 protein is CSVGIPGRLGFTPGMDTQYF.

The rearrangement links TRBV11-1 to TRBJ2-2. CDR3 length equals 15 residues. Per germline, CDR1 SGHAT and CDR2 FQDESV (reference sequence). CDR3 residues: CASSQSSHTAGELFF.

This chain uses TRBV2 with TRBJ2-7; checking the TCRdb D call of TRBD1 is not possible without DNA. The CDR3 totals 12 residues. Germline values: CDR1 SNHLY, CDR2 FYNNEI. Here the CDR3 reads CASSPWGREQYF.

The V call is TRBV7-8, the J call TRBJ2-6; TCRdb's D gene call, TRBD1, goes unchecked for lack of DNA. Germline V gene lookup returns CDR1 SGHVS and CDR2 FQNEAQ. There are 16 residues in the CDR3. CDR3 loop: CASSFIYRAGANVLTF.

V is TRBV4-1 and J is TRBJ2-1; TCRdb's assignment of TRBD2 cannot be checked, as there is no DNA. The CDR3 has 15 amino acids. Looked up from germline, CDR1 is MGHRA and CDR2 is YSYEKL. This CDR3 is CASSQTSGRLPGEFF.

The chain combines TRBV7-6 with TRBJ2-5; TCRdb reports TRBD1, a call that lacks DNA to check it against. Germline loops: CDR1 SGHVS, CDR2 FNYEAQ. The CDR3 runs 15 residues. CDR3 in amino acids: CASSPGELGKETQYF.

The gene calls are TRBV6-2 or TRBV6-3 and TRBJ2-6. The CDR3 loop spans 14 amino acids. In germline, CDR1 is MNHEY, CDR2 SVGEGT. The CDR3 sequence: CASSKSSGANVLTF.

This chain links TRBV2 with TRBJ2-2; the TRBD2 assignment by TCRdb is unverifiable without DNA. The germline V gene has CDR1 SNHLY and CDR2 FYNNEI. This CDR3 region has 14 residues. The CDR3 is CASRGPAPTGELFF.

The rearrangement links TRBV20-1 to TRBJ2-1; TCRdb picks TRBD2, but there is no DNA to check that call. The CDR3 totals 20 residues. Germline V CDR1 and CDR2: DFQATT, SNEGSKA (reference sequence). CDR3 in amino acids: CSARVPAGTSGRKSYNEQFF.

V gene TRBV11-2 combines with J gene TRBJ2-1; the D call of TRBD2 rests on TCRdb alone, since no DNA is present to check it. Germline lookup yields CDR1 SGHAT and CDR2 FQNNGV. CDR3 size: 19 residues. CDR3 loop: CASSLASVLAGGRYNEQFF.

The V call is TRBV27, the J call TRBJ1-6; the D call from TCRdb, TRBD1, cannot be confirmed without DNA. Germline loops: CDR1 MNHEY, CDR2 SMNVEV (reference sequence). The CDR3 spans 17 residues. The CDR3 sequence: CASSLGQGWTYNSPLHF.

The rearrangement uses TRBV20-1 and TRBJ1-1; checking the TCRdb D call of TRBD1 is not possible without DNA. The length of the CDR3 is 12 residues. Germline V gene lookup returns CDR1 DFQATT and CDR2 SNEGSKA (reference sequence). The CDR3 loop is CSARFGQNQAFF.

The CDR3 loop reads CSACVNIPGELFF. J is TRBJ2-2 and V is TRBV29-1. Germline CDR1 is SQVTM and CDR2 is ANQGSEA. The CDR3 totals 13 residues.

The chain links TRBV20-1 to TRBJ1-2; TCRdb lists TRBD1, though no DNA is available to test this call. CDR1 DFQATT and CDR2 SNEGSKA come from the germline V gene (reference sequence). The CDR3 covers 14 residues. The CDR3: CSATPGTGNYGYTF.

The rearrangement uses TRBV7-3 and TRBJ2-3; TCRdb's assignment of TRBD2 cannot be checked, as there is no DNA. Looked up from germline, CDR1 is SGHTA and CDR2 is FQGTGA. The CDR3 is made up of 15 amino acids. The CDR3 reads CASSLTGGTTDTQYF.

The chain employs TRBV12-3 or TRBV12-4 and TRBJ2-2; TCRdb calls TRBD2, which cannot be checked without DNA. This CDR3 spans 15 amino acids. This CDR3 reads CASRNSGARSGELFF.

The chain uses TRBV7-6 and TRBJ1-1; TCRdb gives TRBD1 as the D gene, but with no DNA this cannot be confirmed. Germline V CDR1 and CDR2: SGHVS, FNYEAQ. This CDR3 is built from 17 residues. CDR3 protein: CASSSDLTGAGGTEAFF.

The V and J genes are TRBV5-1 and TRBJ1-1; the D call of TRBD1 rests on TCRdb alone, since no DNA is present to check it. This CDR3 region has 16 residues. Germline CDR1 is SGHRS and CDR2 is YFSETQ. CDR3 region: CASSWGGVRVNTEAFF.

This sequence joins TRBV10-3 and TRBJ2-7; TCRdb proposes TRBD1, but this gene call is untestable without DNA. The CDR3 covers 16 residues. Germline V gives CDR1 ENHRY, CDR2 SYGVKD. CDR3: CAISEFERSGAYEQYF.

The chain has TRBV11-2 and TRBJ2-3; TCRdb names TRBD2, which stays unverified in the absence of DNA. The germline gives CDR1 SGHAT, CDR2 FQNNGV. CDR3 size: 17 residues. The chain's CDR3 is CASSLRLAGGITDTQYF.

The gene calls are TRBV20-1 and TRBJ2-4; TCRdb reports TRBD1, a call that lacks DNA to check it against. CDR1 and CDR2 from the germline V gene are DFQATT and SNEGSKA (reference sequence). This CDR3 is built from 15 residues. The CDR3 sequence is CSVLRGGRAKNIQYF.

The J gene is TRBJ1-1, the V gene TRBV29-1. The CDR3 contains 14 residues. Per the germline V gene, CDR1 is SQVTM and CDR2 is ANQGSEA. The CDR3 region is CSVESGRARTEAFF.